The source of this T cell receptor (beta chain) is a study of blood T cell repertoires in COVID-19. In the original analysis: Amplification of reference gene primers provided the estimated nucleated cell counts. Libraries were prepared by immunoSEQ multiplex PCR; TCRdb keeps only in-frame clonotypes and omits some of them. That table gives V, J and clone size, and the DNA gave D and trimming. The sample contains more than 95,000 clones, over 80% of which appear only once. The germline V and J ends were trimmed by 0 bases and 7 bases, with 12 bases remaining between them. Germline values: CDR1 LNHNV, CDR2 YYDKDF (reference sequence). The CDR3 is 14 residues long.

Material: peripheral blood. V usage is TRBV15 and J usage is TRBJ1-1; TRBD1 is a possible D gene (5 bases). This receptor was obtained from a man between 25 and 39 years old with acute or convalescent COVID-19. CDR3: CATSRDMGPGEAFF. CDR3 DNA sequence: TGTGCCACCAGCAGAGATATGGGGCCGGGTGAAGCTTTCTTT.